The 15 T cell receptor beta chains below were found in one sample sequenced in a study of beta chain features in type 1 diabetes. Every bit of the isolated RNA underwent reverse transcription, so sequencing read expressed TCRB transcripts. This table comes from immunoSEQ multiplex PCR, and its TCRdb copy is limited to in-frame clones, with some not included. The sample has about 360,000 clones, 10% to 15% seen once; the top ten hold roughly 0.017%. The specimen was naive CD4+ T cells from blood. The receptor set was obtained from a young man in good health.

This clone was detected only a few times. DNA of the CDR3: TGTGCCAGCAGAGTAGCGGGAGCTCTCCCAGATACGCAGTATTTT. Its translation is CASRVAGALPDTQYF. V gene TRBV27 combines with J gene TRBJ2-3; 9 bases map to TRBD2. Germline V gene lookup returns CDR1 MNHEY and CDR2 SMNVEV (reference sequence). CDR3 length: 15 residues. The V and J ends lost 6 bases and 4 bases, in that order; junction bases with no gene match: 8.

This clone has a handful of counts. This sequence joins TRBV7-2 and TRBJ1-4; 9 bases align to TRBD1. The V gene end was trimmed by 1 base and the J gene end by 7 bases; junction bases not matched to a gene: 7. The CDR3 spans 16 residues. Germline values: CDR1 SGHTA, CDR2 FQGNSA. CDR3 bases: TGTGCCAGCAGCTTAGGTGTGGGACAGGGTTTTGAAAAACTGTTTTTT. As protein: CASSLGVGQGFEKLFF.

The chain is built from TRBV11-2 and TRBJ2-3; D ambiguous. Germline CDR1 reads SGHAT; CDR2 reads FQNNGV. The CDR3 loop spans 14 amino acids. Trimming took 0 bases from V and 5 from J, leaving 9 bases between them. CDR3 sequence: CASSLDTGGDTQYF. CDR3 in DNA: TGTGCCAGCAGCTTAGATACCGGTGGAGATACGCAGTATTTT.

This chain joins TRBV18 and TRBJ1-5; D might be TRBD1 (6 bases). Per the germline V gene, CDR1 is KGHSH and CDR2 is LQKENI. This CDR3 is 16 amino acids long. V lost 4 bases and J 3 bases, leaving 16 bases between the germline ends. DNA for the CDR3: TGTGCCAGCTCACAGAATAGGGGACACAACAATCAGCCCCAGCATTTT. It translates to CASSQNRGHNNQPQHF.

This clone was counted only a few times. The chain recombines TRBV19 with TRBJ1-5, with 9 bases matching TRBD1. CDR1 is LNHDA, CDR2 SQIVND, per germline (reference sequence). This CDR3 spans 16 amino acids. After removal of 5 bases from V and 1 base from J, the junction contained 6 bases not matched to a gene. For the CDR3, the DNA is TGTGCCAGTAGTCGAGGGACAGGGAGAAGCAATCAGCCCCAGCATTTT. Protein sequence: CASSRGTGRSNQPQHF.

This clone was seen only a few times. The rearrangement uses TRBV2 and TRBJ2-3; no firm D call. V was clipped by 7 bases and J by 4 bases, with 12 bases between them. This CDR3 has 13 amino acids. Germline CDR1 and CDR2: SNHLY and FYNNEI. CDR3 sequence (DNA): TGTGCCAGCACCCTCGGAGCCCCAGATACGCAGTATTTT. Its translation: CASTLGAPDTQYF.

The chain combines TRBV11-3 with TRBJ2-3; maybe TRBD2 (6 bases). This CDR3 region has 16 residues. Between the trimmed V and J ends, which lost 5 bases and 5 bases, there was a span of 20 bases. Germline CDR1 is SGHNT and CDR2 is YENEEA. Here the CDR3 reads CASSVRGGGARDTQYF. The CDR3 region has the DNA TGTGCCAGCAGCGTAAGAGGCGGAGGGGCCAGAGATACGCAGTATTTT.

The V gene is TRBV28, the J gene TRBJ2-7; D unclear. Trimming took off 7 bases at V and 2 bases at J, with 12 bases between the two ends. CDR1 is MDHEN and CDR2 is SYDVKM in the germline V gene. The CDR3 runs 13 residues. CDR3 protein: CASTPYETYEQYF. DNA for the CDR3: TGTGCCAGCACCCCTTATGAGACCTACGAGCAGTACTTC.

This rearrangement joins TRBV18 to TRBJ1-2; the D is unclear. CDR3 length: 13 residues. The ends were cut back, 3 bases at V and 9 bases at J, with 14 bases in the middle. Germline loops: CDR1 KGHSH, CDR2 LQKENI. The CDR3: CASSPSREPSYTF. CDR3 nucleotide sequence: TGTGCCAGCTCACCTTCCCGGGAACCAAGCTACACCTTC.

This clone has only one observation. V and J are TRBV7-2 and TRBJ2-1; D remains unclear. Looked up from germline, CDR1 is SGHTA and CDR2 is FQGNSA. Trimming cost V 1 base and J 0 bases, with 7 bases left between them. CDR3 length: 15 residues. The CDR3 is CASSLDWSSYNEQFF. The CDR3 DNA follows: TGTGCCAGCAGCTTAGACTGGAGCTCCTACAATGAGCAGTTCTTC.

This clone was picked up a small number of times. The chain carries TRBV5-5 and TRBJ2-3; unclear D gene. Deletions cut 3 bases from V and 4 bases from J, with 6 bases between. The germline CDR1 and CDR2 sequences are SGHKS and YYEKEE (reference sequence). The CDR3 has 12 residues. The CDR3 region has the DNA TGTGCCAGCAGCTACGAGGCAGATACGCAGTATTTT. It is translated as CASSYEADTQYF.

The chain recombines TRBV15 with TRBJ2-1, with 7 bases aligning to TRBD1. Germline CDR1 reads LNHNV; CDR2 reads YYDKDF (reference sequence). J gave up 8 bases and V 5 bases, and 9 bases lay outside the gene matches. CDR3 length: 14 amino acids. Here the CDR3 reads CATSRDRVGHEQFF. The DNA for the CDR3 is TGTGCCACCAGCCGTGACAGGGTGGGGCATGAGCAGTTCTTC.

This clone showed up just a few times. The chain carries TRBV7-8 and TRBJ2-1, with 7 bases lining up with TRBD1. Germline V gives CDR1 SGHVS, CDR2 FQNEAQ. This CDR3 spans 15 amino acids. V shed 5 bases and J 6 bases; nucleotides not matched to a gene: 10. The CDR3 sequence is CASSPRTGQGNEQFF. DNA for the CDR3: TGTGCCAGCAGCCCCAGGACAGGCCAGGGCAATGAGCAGTTCTTC.

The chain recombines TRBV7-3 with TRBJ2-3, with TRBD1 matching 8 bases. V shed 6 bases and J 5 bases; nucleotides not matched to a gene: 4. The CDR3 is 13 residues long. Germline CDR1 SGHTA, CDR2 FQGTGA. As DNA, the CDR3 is TGTGCCAGCAGTCGAACAGGGGGAGATACGCAGTATTTT. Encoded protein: CASSRTGGDTQYF.

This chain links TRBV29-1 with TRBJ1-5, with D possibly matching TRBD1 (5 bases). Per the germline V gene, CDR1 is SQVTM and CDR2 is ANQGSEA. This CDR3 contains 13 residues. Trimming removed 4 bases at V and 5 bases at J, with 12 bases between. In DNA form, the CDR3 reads TGCAGCGTTGCGTCAGGGATGGATCAGCCCCAGCATTTT. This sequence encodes CSVASGMDQPQHF.